This T cell receptor beta chain emerged from a study of blood T cell repertoires in COVID-19. Study-level information: Acute and convalescent COVID-19 samples came from the United States, Italy and Spain. T cells, B-cell-depleted T cells, or PBMCs supplied cDNA or gDNA.

Original data processing: Reference gene primer amplification gave nucleated cell count estimates. Assay: immunoSEQ multiplex PCR; the TCRdb copy retains only in-frame clones and omits some. The V and J calls and the clone size are those of that table, but D and trimming were determined from the DNA. Found here are roughly 180,000 clones, 75% to 90% of them singletons; the top ten hold roughly 8.2%. V trimming: 4 bases; J trimming: 0 bases; junction bases outside the gene matches: 12. The germline gives CDR1 SGHKS, CDR2 YYEKEE (reference sequence). The CDR3 spans 17 residues. The source is a woman in her sixties with acute or convalescent COVID-19. The sample was peripheral blood. The chain is built from TRBV5-5 and TRBJ2-7; 8 nucleotides align to TRBD1. CDR3 sequence (DNA): TGTGCCAGCAGCCCCCGCAGAGGGACAGGAGGCTCCTACGAGCAGTACTTC. Translation gives CASSPRRGTGGSYEQYF.